The subject of this entry is one T cell receptor beta chain. Its antigen remains unidentified. These data are taken from a study of graft-versus-host responses after intestinal transplantation. Overall study results and limits: Recipient marrow contained GvH clones, some of which appeared first in ileum or blood. Individuals who had graft-donor T cell macrochimerism had allografts that showed high graft-versus-host to host-versus-graft clonal ratios.

TCRdb's copy holds only in-frame clones and misses some; the assay was immunoSEQ multiplex PCR. The data contain about 120,000 clones, 85% to 95% of them singletons. Germline V CDR1 and CDR2: ENHRY, SYGVKD. The CDR3 covers 18 residues. The trim removed 0 bases at V and 6 bases at J, leaving 7 bases unmatched. The chain has TRBV10-3 and TRBJ2-2; 13 positions agree with TRBD2. This sequence was found in a human donor who was the organ donor for an intestinal transplant. Sequencing was performed on unstimulated CD8+ T cells sorted from spleen or lymph node cells, taken before transplant. The CDR3: CAISESWTSGSMAGELFF. DNA of the CDR3: TGTGCCATCAGTGAGTCATGGACTAGCGGGAGTATGGCCGGGGAGCTGTTTTTT.